Included here is one T cell receptor (beta chain) sequence, with context. Its antigen remains unidentified. The sample is drawn from a study of PD-1 blockade in classical Hodgkin lymphoma. Notes on the study in general: CD4+ TCR diversity climbed significantly by C4D1, unlike CD8+ TCR diversity. The baseline diversity of complete responders showed similarity to that of newly diagnosed patients. Causes of the repertoire differences remain undefined, possibly disease activity or prior therapy.

Clones were read by immunoSEQ multiplex PCR, and TCRdb kept only the in-frame ones, dropping some. The top ten clones hold roughly 19% of a sample with 100,000 or so clones, about 92% of them seen once. Stated time point: cycle 4 day 1 (C4D1), after more than 5 weeks of nivolumab. The patients all showed relapse after autologous stem cell transplantation, while their brentuximab vedotin exposure varied. Best outcomes ranged across complete response, partial response and progressive disease. The sample in question was peripheral blood mononuclear cells (PBMCs), obtained before the fourth cycle of nivolumab. The clonotype originates from a human donor with classical Hodgkin lymphoma.

CDR3 DNA: TGTGCCAGTAGTACACAGGGAGGCAATCAGCCCCAGCATTTT. Its protein is CASSTQGGNQPQHF. The rearrangement joins TRBV19 to TRBJ1-5; D might be TRBD1 (6 bases). Germline V gives CDR1 LNHDA, CDR2 SQIVND (reference sequence). The V gene lost 4 bases and the J gene lost 2 bases, with 9 bases spanning the gap. CDR3 length: 14 residues. Full variable domain (missing parts from reference TRBV19 and TRBJ1-5): DGGITQSPKYLFRKEGQNVTLSCEQNLNHDAMYWYRQDPGQGLRLIYYSQIVNDFQKGDIAEGYSVSREKKESFPLTVTSAQKNPTAFYLCASSTQGGNQPQHFGDGTRLSIL.